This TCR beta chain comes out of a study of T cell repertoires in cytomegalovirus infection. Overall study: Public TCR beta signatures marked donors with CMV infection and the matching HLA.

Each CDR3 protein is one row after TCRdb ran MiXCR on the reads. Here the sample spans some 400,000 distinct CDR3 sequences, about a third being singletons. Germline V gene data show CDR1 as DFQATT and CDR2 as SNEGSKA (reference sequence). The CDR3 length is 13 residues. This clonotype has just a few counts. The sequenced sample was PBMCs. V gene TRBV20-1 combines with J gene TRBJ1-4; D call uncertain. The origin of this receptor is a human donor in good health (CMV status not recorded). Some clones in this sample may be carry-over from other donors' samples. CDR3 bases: TGCAGCCGAGGGCTTTTGGACGGCGAAAAACTGTTTTTT. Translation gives CSRGLLDGEKLFF.